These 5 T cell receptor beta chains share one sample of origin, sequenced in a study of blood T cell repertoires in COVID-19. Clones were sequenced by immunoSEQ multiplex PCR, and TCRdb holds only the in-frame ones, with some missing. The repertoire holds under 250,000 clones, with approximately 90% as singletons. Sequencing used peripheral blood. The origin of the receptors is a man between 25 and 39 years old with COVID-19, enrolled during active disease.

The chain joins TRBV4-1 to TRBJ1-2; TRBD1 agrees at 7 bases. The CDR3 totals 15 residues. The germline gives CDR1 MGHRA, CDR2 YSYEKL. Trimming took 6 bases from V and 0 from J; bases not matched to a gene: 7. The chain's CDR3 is CASRNPGTANYGYTF. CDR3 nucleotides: TGCGCCAGCAGGAACCCCGGGACAGCTAACTATGGCTACACCTTC.

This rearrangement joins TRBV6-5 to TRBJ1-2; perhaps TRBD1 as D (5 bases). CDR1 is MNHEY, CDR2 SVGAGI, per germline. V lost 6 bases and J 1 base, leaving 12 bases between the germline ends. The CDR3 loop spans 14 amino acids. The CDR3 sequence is CASRGLQVNYGYTF. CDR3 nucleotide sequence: TGTGCCAGCAGGGGGTTACAGGTTAACTATGGCTACACCTTC.

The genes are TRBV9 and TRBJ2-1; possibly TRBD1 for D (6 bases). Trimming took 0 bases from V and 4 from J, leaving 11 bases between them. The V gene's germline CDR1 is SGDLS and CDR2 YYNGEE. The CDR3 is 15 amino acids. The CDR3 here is CASSVAPGQYNEQFF. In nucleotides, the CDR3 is TGTGCCAGCAGCGTAGCCCCCGGACAGTACAATGAGCAGTTCTTC.

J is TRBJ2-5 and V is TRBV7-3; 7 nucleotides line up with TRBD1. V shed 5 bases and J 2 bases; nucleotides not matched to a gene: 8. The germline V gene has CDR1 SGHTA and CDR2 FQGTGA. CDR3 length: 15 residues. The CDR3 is CASSAAGGRQETQYF. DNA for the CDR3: TGTGCCAGCAGCGCCGCAGGGGGAAGACAAGAGACCCAGTACTTC.

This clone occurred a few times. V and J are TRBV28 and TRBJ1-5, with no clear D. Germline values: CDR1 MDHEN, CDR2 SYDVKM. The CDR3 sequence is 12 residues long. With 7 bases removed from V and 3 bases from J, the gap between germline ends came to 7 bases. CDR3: CASTPNNQPQHF. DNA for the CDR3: TGTGCCAGCACCCCCAACAATCAGCCCCAGCATTTT.